Below are 27 T cell receptor beta chains sequenced from a single sample in a study of T cell repertoires in cytomegalovirus infection. Each CDR3 protein is one row after TCRdb ran MiXCR on the reads. Of fewer than 400,000 distinct CDR3 sequences listed, approximately 18% are singletons. The sequenced material came from PBMCs. These receptors all stem from a human donor in good health (CMV status not recorded). Some clones in this sample may be carry-over from other donors' samples.

This clonotype was found many times. The rearrangement joins TRBV11-2 to TRBJ2-1, with 15 bases lining up with TRBD2. The junction had 10 bases not matched to a gene; V was cut back by 6 bases and J by 7 bases. This CDR3 region has 17 residues. The germline V gene encodes CDR1 SGHAT and CDR2 FQNNGV. In DNA form, the CDR3 reads TGTGCCAGCAGACCCACCCGGACTAGCGGGGGGGCAAATGAGCAGTTCTTC. It codes for CASRPTRTSGGANEQFF.

This clonotype was picked up many times. The V and J genes are TRBV7-2 and TRBJ2-7; D is uncertain. Trimming took off 5 bases at V and 1 base at J, with 15 bases between the two ends. In germline, CDR1 is SGHTA, CDR2 FQGNSA. The CDR3 covers 15 residues. The CDR3 reads CASSRDPDGSYEQYF. In DNA, the CDR3 is TGTGCCAGCAGCCGTGACCCGGACGGATCCTACGAGCAGTACTTC.

This clonotype appeared many times. This chain joins TRBV6-6 and TRBJ1-2; 8 nucleotides line up with TRBD1. With V trimmed by 0 bases and J by 7 bases, 1 base remained unmatched. CDR3 size: 13 residues. From germline, CDR1 is MNHNY and CDR2 SVGAGI (reference sequence). In DNA, the CDR3 is TGTGCCAGCAGTTACTCGGACAGGGTTGGCTACACCTTC. This sequence encodes CASSYSDRVGYTF.

This clonotype was seen a handful of times. The rearrangement joins TRBV9 to TRBJ2-7; D may correspond to TRBD1 or TRBD2 (5 bases each). The CDR3 loop spans 15 amino acids. V lost 6 bases, J lost 5 bases, and 21 bases lay in between. The V gene's germline CDR1 is SGDLS and CDR2 YYNGEE. CDR3 region: CASILGPQRGHEQYF. Written as DNA, the CDR3 is TGTGCCAGCATCTTGGGACCCCAGAGGGGTCACGAGCAGTACTTC.

This clonotype was detected a few times. The gene calls are TRBV6-6 and TRBJ1-1; D unclear. V lost 5 bases and J lost 3, with 10 bases in between. CDR1 and CDR2 from the germline V gene are MNHNY and SVGAGI (reference sequence). This CDR3 is 13 amino acids long. The CDR3 protein is CASSPIRYTEAFF. CDR3 sequence (DNA): TGTGCCAGCAGTCCGATCCGGTACACTGAAGCTTTCTTT.

This clonotype has more than one count but fewer than ten. The chain uses TRBV4-3 and TRBJ2-2; D is unclear. V gave up 8 bases and J gave up 8 bases, with 9 bases separating them. The CDR3 loop spans 11 amino acids. Germline V lookup: CDR1 LGHNA, CDR2 YSLEER. CDR3 amino acids: CASGIGGELFF. The CDR3 region has the DNA TGCGCCAGCGGGATAGGAGGGGAGCTGTTTTTT.

A few counts support this clonotype. The chain uses TRBV5-4 and TRBJ2-1; 15 bases match TRBD2. This CDR3 is 18 amino acids long. Trimming cost V 4 bases and J 4 bases; bases outside gene matches: 9. Germline V gives CDR1 SGHNT, CDR2 YYREEE (reference sequence). CDR3 sequence: CASSGTSGRNAVYNEQFF. In DNA, the CDR3 is TGTGCCAGCAGCGGGACTAGCGGGAGGAACGCCGTATACAATGAGCAGTTCTTC.

The chain employs TRBV9 and TRBJ1-4; TRBD1 matches 7 bases. After removal of 3 bases from V and 5 bases from J, the junction contained 7 bases not matched to a gene. The CDR3 is 15 residues long. The germline CDR1 and CDR2 sequences are SGDLS and YYNGEE. CDR3 residues: CASSAGTVPNEKLFF. CDR3 nucleotides: TGTGCCAGCAGCGCCGGGACAGTTCCAAATGAAAAACTGTTTTTT.

This clonotype was counted at least ten times. This chain joins TRBV6-5 and TRBJ2-5; D gene unclear. V was trimmed by 0 bases and J by 7 bases, leaving 15 bases between them. Germline V lookup: CDR1 MNHEY, CDR2 SVGAGI. CDR3 size: 15 residues. CDR3 in amino acids: CASSYSVALLGTQYF. CDR3 coding DNA: TGTGCCAGCAGTTACTCAGTTGCTCTTCTAGGGACCCAGTACTTC.

At least ten counts were recorded for this clonotype. The rearrangement uses TRBV2 and TRBJ2-6; 15 positions agree with TRBD2. This CDR3 has 18 residues. J gave up 2 bases and V 5 bases, and 4 bases lay outside the gene matches. Germline V gene lookup returns CDR1 SNHLY and CDR2 FYNNEI. The CDR3: CASSRTSGGAAGANVLTF. The CDR3 DNA reads as TGTGCCAGCAGTCGGACTAGCGGGGGGGCCGCTGGGGCCAACGTCCTGACTTTC.

A few counts support this clonotype. The rearrangement joins TRBV20-1 to TRBJ2-7; 10 bases are a match to TRBD2. The CDR3 is 14 residues long. Germline CDR1 and CDR2: DFQATT and SNEGSKA (reference sequence). The V segment lost 5 bases and the J segment 6 bases; nucleotides outside the gene matches: 10. The CDR3 protein is CSAPTAGGPGEQYF. For the CDR3, the DNA is TGCAGTGCTCCGACAGCGGGAGGGCCCGGCGAGCAGTACTTC.

The chain combines TRBV19 with TRBJ1-1, with D possibly TRBD1 on 6 matching bases. Germline CDR1 and CDR2: LNHDA and SQIVND (reference sequence). There are 14 residues in the CDR3. Trimming left V 9 bases short and J 11 bases short, with 25 bases between. This CDR3 is CASTPLDRIARAFF. The CDR3 DNA follows: TGTGCCAGCACGCCCCTAGACAGGATCGCCCGGGCTTTCTTT.

This clonotype was counted between two and nine times. V usage is TRBV7-2 and J usage is TRBJ2-1; 8 bases match TRBD2. V dropped 5 bases and J dropped 8; count of bases not matched to a gene: 14. This CDR3 contains 16 residues. CDR1 is SGHTA and CDR2 is FQGNSA in the germline V gene. The CDR3 nucleotides read TGTGCCAGCAGCATTTCACTAGCGGAGAGGGGGGATGAGCAGTTCTTC. Its translation: CASSISLAERGDEQFF.

This clonotype was detected many times. This chain connects TRBV7-8 to TRBJ2-3; 10 nucleotides align to TRBD2. CDR3 length: 16 residues. CDR1 and CDR2 (germline): SGHVS, FQNEAQ. Trimming took 1 base from V and 1 from J; bases not matched to a gene: 2. CDR3 amino acids: CASSLEAGGRTDTQYF. The DNA for the CDR3 is TGTGCCAGCAGCTTAGAAGCGGGAGGGCGCACAGATACGCAGTATTTT.

This clonotype occurred many times. V usage is TRBV7-9 and J usage is TRBJ2-5, with a weak D call TRBD2 (6 bases). The germline V and J ends were trimmed by 1 base and 3 bases, with 18 bases remaining between them. The length of the CDR3 is 17 residues. Germline CDR1 SEHNR, CDR2 FQNEAQ (reference sequence). The DNA for the CDR3 is TGTGCCAGCAGCTTAGAGTTTTGGGCGGGGAAAGAAGAGACCCAGTACTTC. It yields the protein CASSLEFWAGKEETQYF.

The CDR3 reads CASSFGSMNTEAFF. DNA for the CDR3: TGTGCCAGTAGTTTCGGCAGCATGAACACTGAAGCTTTCTTT. The V call is TRBV19, the J call TRBJ1-1; D unresolved. The germline V gene encodes CDR1 LNHDA and CDR2 SQIVND (reference sequence). CDR3 length: 14 residues. V lost 5 bases, J lost 0 bases, and 10 bases lay in between.

The V and J genes are TRBV4-1 and TRBJ2-3; D is undetermined. Per germline, CDR1 MGHRA and CDR2 YSYEKL. The CDR3 sequence is 13 residues long. V gave up 0 bases and J gave up 5 bases, with 6 bases separating them. CDR3 loop: CASSQEIEDTQYF. CDR3 coding DNA: TGCGCCAGCAGCCAAGAGATAGAAGATACGCAGTATTTT.

This clonotype was recorded at least ten times. V gene TRBV7-2 combines with J gene TRBJ1-2; D is unclear. In germline, CDR1 is SGHTA, CDR2 FQGNSA. The CDR3 totals 13 residues. Trimming left V 5 bases short and J 5 bases short, with 12 bases between. CDR3 residues: CASSLDPGYGYTF. The CDR3 region has the DNA TGTGCCAGCAGCCTCGACCCAGGATATGGCTACACCTTC.

At least ten counts were recorded for this clonotype. The chain couples TRBV7-2 to TRBJ1-1; 7 nucleotides match TRBD1. Germline CDR1 and CDR2: SGHTA and FQGNSA. V was clipped by 5 bases and J by 6 bases; unmatched bases: 12. The CDR3 is made up of 15 amino acids. CDR3 loop: CASSADRVGPSEAFF. The CDR3 region has the DNA TGTGCCAGCAGCGCCGACAGGGTGGGGCCGTCTGAAGCTTTCTTT.

This clonotype was picked up many times. This chain connects TRBV20-1 to TRBJ2-3, with TRBD2 matching 9 bases. The CDR3 length is 14 residues. CDR1 is DFQATT and CDR2 is SNEGSKA in the germline V gene (reference sequence). V lost 0 bases, J lost 6 bases, and 4 bases stayed unmatched. As DNA, the CDR3 is TGCAGTGCTAGAGATCTAGCGGGGAGGGATACGCAGTATTTT. As protein: CSARDLAGRDTQYF.

The chain is built from TRBV19 and TRBJ2-7; D possibly corresponds to TRBD2 (6 bases). The CDR3 is made up of 13 amino acids. Germline CDR1 and CDR2: LNHDA and SQIVND (reference sequence). V gave up 3 bases and J gave up 7 bases, with 13 bases separating them. CDR3 sequence reads: CASSMTWRVEQYF. CDR3 DNA sequence: TGTGCCAGTAGTATGACCTGGAGGGTTGAGCAGTACTTC.

V gene TRBV12-3 or TRBV12-4 combines with J gene TRBJ2-7; the D gene is possibly TRBD1 (6 bases). Trimming removed 8 bases at V and 6 bases at J, with 20 bases between. The CDR3 is 14 residues long. CDR3 in DNA: TGTGCCAGCGTAGTGGGACAAGACTTGGGCGAGCAGTACTTC. The encoded protein is CASVVGQDLGEQYF.

This clonotype was counted only a few times. The CDR3 DNA sequence: TGCAGTGCTAGAGTACCTGGGACTAGCGGGCCCCGATTAAGAGTCGGGGAGCTGTTTTTT. Its protein product is CSARVPGTSGPRLRVGELFF. The chain uses TRBV20-1 and TRBJ2-2; 12 positions match TRBD2. V was clipped by 1 base and J by 7 bases; unmatched bases: 19. Per germline, CDR1 DFQATT and CDR2 SNEGSKA (reference sequence). The CDR3 loop spans 20 amino acids.

This clonotype has at least ten counts. The V gene is TRBV7-2, the J gene TRBJ2-7; D is ambiguous. CDR3 length: 11 amino acids. Between the trimmed V and J ends, which lost 2 bases and 9 bases, there was a span of 8 bases. Germline V gene sequence: CDR1 SGHTA, CDR2 FQGNSA. CDR3 protein: CASSLLTGQYF. CDR3 bases: TGTGCCAGCAGCTTATTGACGGGGCAGTACTTC. The whole variable domain, remainder taken from reference TRBV7-2 and TRBJ2-7, is GAGVSQSPSNKVTEKGKDVELRCDPISGHTALYWYRQSLGQGLEFLIYFQGNSAPDKSGLPSDRFSAERTGGSVSTLTIQRTQQEDSAVYLCASSLLTGQYFGPGTRLTVT.

This clonotype was picked up a small number of times. V and J are TRBV2 and TRBJ1-6; possible D gene TRBD1, 6 bases. V shed 6 bases and J shed 7 bases, with 16 bases lying between them. Germline CDR1 is SNHLY and CDR2 is FYNNEI. The CDR3 contains 15 residues. CDR3 nucleotides: TGTGCCAGCAGCGAAACCCGGGACACCAATTCACCCCTCCACTTT. This translates into CASSETRDTNSPLHF.

This clonotype was observed many times. J is TRBJ1-5 and V is TRBV7-2, with TRBD1 matching 8 bases. V dropped 4 bases and J dropped 6; count of bases not matched to a gene: 11. Germline CDR1 SGHTA, CDR2 FQGNSA. The CDR3 has 16 residues. As DNA, the CDR3 is TGTGCCAGCAGCTCCGTAGGGGCAGGGGGCAGTCAGCCCCAGCATTTT. It encodes CASSSVGAGGSQPQHF.

This clonotype was seen a few times. The chain couples TRBV5-6 to TRBJ2-5; no firm D call. Germline lookup yields CDR1 SGHDT and CDR2 YYEEEE. Trimming stripped 0 bases from V and 5 bases from J, with 11 bases between. This CDR3 spans 14 amino acids. This chain's CDR3 is CASSLGRLQETQYF. For the CDR3, the DNA is TGTGCCAGCAGCTTGGGACGTTTGCAGGAGACCCAGTACTTC. Full variable domain (outside the CDR3, taken from reference TRBV5-6 and TRBJ2-5): DAGVTQSPTHLIKTRGQQVTLRCSPKSGHDTVSWYQQALGQGPQFIFQYYEEEERQRGNFPDRFSGHQFPNYSSELNVNALLLGDSALYLCASSLGRLQETQYFGPGTRLLVL.